The rows below give T cell receptor beta chains drawn from one sample of a study of T cell changes during pregnancy in multiple sclerosis. Assay used: immunoSEQ multiplex PCR; TCRdb lists only in-frame clones, some missing. The profile shows tens of thousands of clones, 93% of them singletons. The material was CD8+ T cells from peripheral blood mononuclear cells, obtained in the third trimester of pregnancy. Every receptor here comes from a female donor with multiple sclerosis, enrolled in a pregnancy study. Each CDR3 is given with its conserved first and last residue. The D gene is left open where the match is weak. Expanded clones get a size class; other rows say once, few or many, or leave the size out.

clone_size d_call j_call v_call cdr3_nt cdr3_aa
. TRBD2 TRBJ2-7 TRBV6-6 TGTGCCAGCAGTCCAGGACTAGCGGGATGGGGCGAGCAGTACTTC CASSPGLAGWGEQYF
. TRBD1 TRBJ2-3 TRBV29-1 TGCAGCGTTCTCGACAGGGGGCGCACAGATACGCAGTATTTT CSVLDRGRTDTQYF
few TRBD1 TRBJ1-1 TRBV4-1 TGCGCCAGCAGCCCCCTAGACAGGGCCAATGGTGAAGCTTTCTTT CASSPLDRANGEAFF
once TRBD1 TRBJ1-4 TRBV30 TGTGCCTGGAGTTTGAGCCGCGGGACAGGGGGCGAAAAACTGTTTTTT CAWSLSRGTGGEKLFF
. TRBD2 TRBJ2-3 TRBV5-6 TGTGCCAGCAGCTCATATTTACGGACTAGCGGGAGAACAGATACGCAGTATTTT CASSSYLRTSGRTDTQYF
. . TRBJ1-1 TRBV7-2 TGTGCCAGCAGCCCCCACCCCGGGGGCACTGAAGCTTTCTTT CASSPHPGGTEAFF
. . TRBJ1-1 TRBV5-5 TGTGCCAGCAGCTTGTACAGGGCCCCCACTGAAGCTTTCTTT CASSLYRAPTEAFF
. . TRBJ2-1 TRBV21-1 TGTGCCAGCAAGACTCCCGGACTAGCGGGAGGGGTTGAGCAGTTCTTC CASKTPGLAGGVEQFF
. TRBD2 TRBJ2-2 TRBV4-3 TGCGCCAGCAGCCAAGAGACTAGCGGGATCGGGGAGCTGTTTTTT CASSQETSGIGELFF
. . TRBJ2-7 TRBV1 TGCACCAGCAGCCAGGGGGAGGTCACTAGCGGGAGTGGGGAGTACTTC CTSSQGEVTSGSGEYF
. . TRBJ1-2 TRBV20-1 TGCAGTGCTACAGGGGTTGGTGGCTACACCTTC CSATGVGGYTF
once . TRBJ1-5 TRBV7-6 TGTGCCAGCAGCCTCCGACATGAGGGTCAGCCCCAGCATTTT CASSLRHEGQPQHF
. TRBD1 TRBJ2-1 TRBV4-3 TGCGCCAGCAGCCAAGCATGGGACAGGGCTCTGGGCGAGCAGTTCTTC CASSQAWDRALGEQFF
. TRBD1 TRBJ2-1 TRBV7-2 TGTGCCAGCAGCCCCCCAAGGGGGCCCGGTGAGCAGTTCTTC CASSPPRGPGEQFF
. . TRBJ1-2 TRBV27 TGTGCCAGCAGCCAGGGAGGTGGCTACACCTTC CASSQGGGYTF
. . TRBJ2-7 TRBV10-2 TGCGCCAGCAGTGGAGGCTACGAGCAGTACTTC CASSGGYEQYF
. TRBD1 TRBJ1-2 TRBV19 TGTGCCAGTAGCCGTTTGAGGGACAGGGGCGTATTTGGCTACACCTTC CASSRLRDRGVFGYTF
. TRBD1 TRBJ2-1 TRBV19 TGTGCCAGTAGTCCCGGACAGGGCTACTACAATGAGCAGTTCTTC CASSPGQGYYNEQFF
. TRBD1 TRBJ2-2 TRBV25-1 TGTGCCAGCAAGGGACAGGGAGAAACCGGGGAGCTGTTTTTT CASKGQGETGELFF
. TRBD2 TRBJ2-5 TRBV2 TGTGCCAGCACTCTGGCTAGCGGGAGTCCAGAGACCCAGTACTTC CASTLASGSPETQYF
. TRBD1 TRBJ1-5 TRBV30 TGTGCCTGGAGTGAGACAGGGCAGGGTCAGCCCCAGCATTTT CAWSETGQGQPQHF
. . TRBJ2-2 TRBV14 TGTGCCAGCAGCCAATGGAGAAAAGAGCCGATCAGGGGCGGGGAGCTGTTTTTT CASSQWRKEPIRGGELFF
. . TRBJ1-1 TRBV5-1 TGCGCCAGCAGCTTCTCAGGGGTAGACACTGAAGCTTTCTTT CASSFSGVDTEAFF
. . TRBJ1-1 TRBV21-1 TGTGCCACTGATGAGAGGACAGAATGGAAACCGGGGACTGAAGCTTTCTTT CATDERTEWKPGTEAFF